A single sample is the source of the 21 T cell receptor beta chains below, sequenced in a study of PD-1 blockade in mismatch repair-deficient tumors. Measured with immunoSEQ multiplex PCR; TCRdb has only the in-frame clones, and not every one. The sample consists of tens of thousands of clones, roughly 83% of them appearing once. Sequences were derived from peripheral blood, sampled 4 weeks after starting pembrolizumab. The receptors come from an adult with mismatch repair-deficient cancer.

The V gene is TRBV7-2, the J gene TRBJ2-5; the match to TRBD2 covers 14 bases. This CDR3 contains 16 residues. V shed 2 bases, J shed 4 bases, and the junction held 3 bases outside the gene matches. Germline loops: CDR1 SGHTA, CDR2 FQGNSA. The CDR3 sequence is CASSLRLAGGSETQYF. In DNA, the CDR3 is TGTGCCAGCAGCTTAAGACTAGCGGGAGGGTCAGAGACCCAGTACTTC.

The rearrangement links TRBV19 to TRBJ1-1; 11 bases are a match to TRBD1. Germline assignment: CDR1 LNHDA and CDR2 SQIVND (reference sequence). CDR3 length: 17 amino acids. V trimming: 6 bases; J trimming: 7 bases; junction bases outside the gene matches: 16. CDR3 nucleotides: TGTGCCAGTAGACCTTTGAGGACAGGGGGCGGACATGGTGAAGCTTTCTTT. It codes for CASRPLRTGGGHGEAFF.

The chain links TRBV2 to TRBJ2-2; 7 nucleotides match TRBD1. The ends lost 2 bases at V and 3 bases at J; junction bases unmatched: 9. The CDR3 extends over 17 amino acids. CDR1 is SNHLY, CDR2 FYNNEI, per germline. The CDR3 region is CASSEIKAGGYTGELFF. Written as DNA, the CDR3 is TGTGCCAGCAGTGAAATAAAGGCAGGGGGATACACCGGGGAGCTGTTTTTT.

CDR3 region: CASSPREASGRTDTQYF. CDR3 nucleotide sequence: TGTGCCAGCAGCCCCCGTGAGGCTAGCGGGAGGACAGATACGCAGTATTTT. The chain links TRBV11-1 to TRBJ2-3, with 11 bases lining up with TRBD2. The J segment lost 3 bases and the V segment lost 5 bases, leaving 10 bases of the junction unmatched. The CDR3 length is 17 residues. Germline V gives CDR1 SGHAT, CDR2 FQDESV (reference sequence).

The CDR3 here is CAIGKTGGENYGYTF. The CDR3 DNA sequence: TGTGCCATCGGGAAGACAGGGGGCGAAAACTATGGCTACACCTTC. The chain joins TRBV10-3 to TRBJ1-2, with TRBD1 matching 10 bases. The CDR3 is 15 amino acids. Germline CDR1 is ENHRY and CDR2 is SYGVKD. V trimming: 8 bases; J trimming: 2 bases; junction bases outside the gene matches: 8.

CDR3 in DNA: TGCGCCAGCAGCTTGACGATACTAGCGGGAGAAGTCACCGGGGAGCTGTTTTTT. The encoded protein is CASSLTILAGEVTGELFF. The chain links TRBV5-1 to TRBJ2-2, with TRBD2 matching over 11 bases. Germline V lookup: CDR1 SGHRS, CDR2 YFSETQ. V was pared by 1 base and J by 4 bases, with 9 bases of the junction left unmatched. CDR3 length equals 18 residues.

This clone was recorded at least ten times. The chain has TRBV7-9 and TRBJ1-1; no clear D gene. V shed 3 bases and J shed 0 bases, with 11 bases lying between them. Germline V gene data show CDR1 as SEHNR and CDR2 as FQNEAQ (reference sequence). The CDR3 totals 15 residues. In nucleotides, the CDR3 is TGTGCCAGCAGCTTGGCACGATGGGTGAACACTGAAGCTTTCTTT. Translated, it gives CASSLARWVNTEAFF.

This chain connects TRBV5-6 to TRBJ2-1; the match to TRBD2 covers 9 bases. Germline assignment: CDR1 SGHDT and CDR2 YYEEEE. V was pared by 2 bases and J by 7 bases, with 7 bases of the junction left unmatched. This CDR3 has 15 residues. CDR3 protein: CASSLVPSGKNEQFF. CDR3 in DNA: TGTGCCAGCAGCTTAGTCCCTAGCGGGAAGAATGAGCAGTTCTTC. Using reference TRBV5-6 and TRBJ2-1 for the parts outside the CDR3, the full variable domain is DAGVTQSPTHLIKTRGQQVTLRCSPKSGHDTVSWYQQALGQGPQFIFQYYEEEERQRGNFPDRFSGHQFPNYSSELNVNALLLGDSALYLCASSLVPSGKNEQFFGPGTRLTVL.

This chain joins TRBV2 and TRBJ2-3, with 9 bases lining up with TRBD1. Trimming removed 0 bases from V and 6 bases from J; junction bases left unmatched: 10. There are 17 residues in the CDR3. Germline-derived CDR1 and CDR2 are SNHLY and FYNNEI. The CDR3 is CASSEATGTGWVDTQYF. The CDR3 DNA sequence: TGTGCCAGCAGTGAAGCGACCGGGACAGGGTGGGTTGATACGCAGTATTTT.

This clone was seen a single time. V usage is TRBV5-5 and J usage is TRBJ2-5; 7 bases are shared with TRBD1. The V gene's germline CDR1 is SGHKS and CDR2 YYEKEE (reference sequence). The ends lost 7 bases at V and 2 bases at J; junction bases unmatched: 8. This CDR3 comprises 14 residues. The CDR3 DNA reads TGTGCCAGCGAAACAGGGGCCCTACAAGAGACCCAGTACTTC. This gives the protein CASETGALQETQYF.

This clone appeared a few times. The V gene is TRBV28, the J gene TRBJ1-2; 7 bases are shared with TRBD1. CDR1 MDHEN and CDR2 SYDVKM come from the germline V gene. V trimming: 5 bases; J trimming: 5 bases; junction bases outside the gene matches: 11. The CDR3 loop spans 15 amino acids. CDR3 in amino acids: CASSAGTVGLYGYTF. The CDR3, as DNA: TGTGCCAGCAGTGCCGGGACAGTGGGACTATATGGCTACACCTTC.

This clone came up once. The rearrangement uses TRBV10-1 and TRBJ1-5; D is uncertain. The V end was cut by 0 bases, the J end by 4 bases, with 4 bases between. The germline CDR1 and CDR2 sequences are WNHNN and SYGVQD (reference sequence). This CDR3 has 13 residues. The CDR3 reads CASSESGNQPQHF. The CDR3 bases are TGCGCCAGCAGTGAGTCGGGTAATCAGCCCCAGCATTTT.

The chain links TRBV7-6 to TRBJ1-4; D gene ambiguous. Trimming cost V 1 base and J 8 bases, with 8 bases left between them. The germline gives CDR1 SGHVS, CDR2 FNYEAQ. The CDR3 loop spans 13 amino acids. The CDR3 bases are TGTGCCAGCAGCTTAGAGGCGGGGGAAAAACTGTTTTTT. This encodes CASSLEAGEKLFF. Complete variable domain (other parts from reference TRBV7-6 and TRBJ1-4): GAGVSQSPRYKVTKRGQDVALRCDPISGHVSLYWYRQALGQGPEFLTYFNYEAQQDKSGLPNDRFSAERPEGSISTLTIQRTEQRDSAMYRCASSLEAGEKLFFGSGTQLSVL.

This clone occurred a few times. This sequence joins TRBV4-3 and TRBJ2-2; 9 bases are shared with TRBD1. Germline CDR1 and CDR2: LGHNA and YSLEER. V shed 3 bases and J 5 bases; nucleotides not matched to a gene: 7. The length of the CDR3 is 16 residues. The CDR3 coding sequence is TGCGCCAGCAGCCACAAGGACAGGGGAGGAACCGGGGAGCTGTTTTTT. This codes for CASSHKDRGGTGELFF.

V gene TRBV2 combines with J gene TRBJ2-7; a possible D gene is TRBD1 (6 bases). The V end was cut by 1 base, the J end by 7 bases, with 17 bases between. This CDR3 has 15 residues. Per the germline V gene, CDR1 is SNHLY and CDR2 is FYNNEI. The CDR3 sequence: CASSEVAGVSEEQYF. CDR3 DNA sequence: TGTGCCAGCAGTGAAGTGGCAGGGGTTTCGGAAGAGCAGTACTTC.

This chain joins TRBV19 and TRBJ2-7; possible D gene TRBD1, 5 bases. CDR1 and CDR2 from the germline V gene are LNHDA and SQIVND (reference sequence). Trimming shortened V by 7 bases and J by 7 bases, and 20 bases separated the two germline ends. The CDR3 totals 14 residues. This CDR3 is CASKGQGTVGEQYF. For the CDR3, the DNA is TGTGCCAGTAAGGGCCAGGGCACCGTAGGGGAGCAGTACTTC.

Within the sample, this clone is medium-sized. This chain uses TRBV30 with TRBJ2-3, with 7 bases that match TRBD2. Germline-derived CDR1 and CDR2 are GTSNPN and SVGIG (reference sequence). This CDR3 has 15 amino acids. Trimming at V came to 1 base and at J to 8 bases, leaving 12 bases not matched to a gene. CDR3 in DNA: TGTGCCTGGAGTGGGGGAAGCGGGATGCTGGCTACGCAGTATTTT. It specifies CAWSGGSGMLATQYF.

The rearrangement uses TRBV30 and TRBJ2-5; D ambiguous. Germline-derived CDR1 and CDR2 are GTSNPN and SVGIG (reference sequence). CDR3 length equals 11 residues. The ends were cut back, 4 bases at V and 4 bases at J, with 7 bases in the middle. CDR3 loop: CAWTDRETQYF. The CDR3 DNA reads TGTGCCTGGACAGATCGAGAGACCCAGTACTTC. Complete variable domain (other parts from reference TRBV30 and TRBJ2-5): SQTIHQWPATLVQPVGSPLSLECTVEGTSNPNLYWYRQAAGRGLQLLFYSVGIGQISSEVPQNLSASRPQDRQFILSSKKLLLSDSGFYLCAWTDRETQYFGPGTRLLVL.

The chain couples TRBV5-1 to TRBJ2-1, with 10 positions matching TRBD2. The CDR3 contains 17 residues. Germline trimming cut 4 bases from V and 0 bases from J; bases unmatched to any gene: 7. CDR1 and CDR2 from the germline V gene are SGHRS and YFSETQ. The CDR3 is CASSQTSGTNSYNEQFF. For the CDR3, the DNA is TGCGCCAGCAGCCAAACTAGCGGGACGAACTCCTACAATGAGCAGTTCTTC.

This chain joins TRBV6-5 and TRBJ1-1, with D tentatively TRBD1 (5 bases). CDR3 length equals 15 residues. The V gene lost 1 base and the J gene lost 6 bases, with 15 bases spanning the gap. Germline V gene data show CDR1 as MNHEY and CDR2 as SVGAGI. This CDR3 reads CASSYYFGDGSEAFF. CDR3 DNA: TGTGCCAGCAGTTACTATTTTGGGGACGGGTCTGAAGCTTTCTTT.

This rearrangement joins TRBV15 to TRBJ2-3; unclear D gene. Germline lookup yields CDR1 LNHNV and CDR2 YYDKDF (reference sequence). V lost 0 bases to trimming and J lost 7 bases, with 14 bases between them. The CDR3 totals 15 residues. For the CDR3, the DNA is TGTGCCACCAGCAGAGAACTCTCTGGCGCGTATACGCAGTATTTT. Its protein product is CATSRELSGAYTQYF. The full variable domain, rest sourced from reference TRBV15 and TRBJ2-3, is DAMVIQNPRYQVTQFGKPVTLSCSQTLNHNVMYWYQQKSSQAPKLLFHYYDKDFNNEADTPDNFQSRRPNTSFCFLDIRSPGLGDTAMYLCATSRELSGAYTQYFGPGTRLTVL.